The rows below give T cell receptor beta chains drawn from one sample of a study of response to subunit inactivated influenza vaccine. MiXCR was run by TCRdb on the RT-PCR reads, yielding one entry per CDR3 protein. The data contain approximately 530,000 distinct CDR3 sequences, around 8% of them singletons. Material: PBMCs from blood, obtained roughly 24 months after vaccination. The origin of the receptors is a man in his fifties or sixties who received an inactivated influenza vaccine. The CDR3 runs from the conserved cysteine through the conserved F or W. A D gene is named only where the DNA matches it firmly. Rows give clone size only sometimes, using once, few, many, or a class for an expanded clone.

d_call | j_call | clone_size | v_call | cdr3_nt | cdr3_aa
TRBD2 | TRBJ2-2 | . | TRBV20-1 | TGCAGTGCTGTAAATTCACTAGCGGGAGATACCGGGGAGCTGTTTTTT | CSAVNSLAGDTGELFF
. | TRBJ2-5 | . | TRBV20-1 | TGCAGTGCTAGAGATATGACCAACTGGGAGACCGAGTACTTC | CSARDMTNWETEYF
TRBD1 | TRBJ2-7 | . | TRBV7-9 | TGTGCCAGCAGCTTATCCGGGACAGGGATCAACGAGCAGTACTTC | CASSLSGTGINEQYF
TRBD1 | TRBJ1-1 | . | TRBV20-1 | TGCAGTGCTCAGGGACAGGGTACGATGGCTTTCTTT | CSAQGQGTMAFF
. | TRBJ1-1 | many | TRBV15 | TGTGCCACCAGCAGGATCACAGGGACTGAAGCTTTCTTT | CATSRITGTEAFF
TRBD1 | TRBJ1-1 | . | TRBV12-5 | TGTGCTAGTGGTTTGCCGAGACAGGGGCCGACGGTGAACACTGAAGCTTTCTTT | CASGLPRQGPTVNTEAFF
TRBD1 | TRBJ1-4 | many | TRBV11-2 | TGTGCCAGCAGCTTAGTAAGGACAGGGAATGAAAAACTGTTTTTT | CASSLVRTGNEKLFF
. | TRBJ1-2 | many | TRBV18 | TGTGCCAGCTCACCAGGCAGTAACTATGGCTACACCTTC | CASSPGSNYGYTF
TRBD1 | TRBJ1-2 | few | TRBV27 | TGTGCCAGCAGTTTCGGCAGGGGGCAATTTGGTGGCTACACCTTC | CASSFGRGQFGGYTF
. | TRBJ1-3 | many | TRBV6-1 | TGTGCCAGCAGCCGAACAGGGAGCGGTGGAAACACCATATATTTT | CASSRTGSGGNTIYF
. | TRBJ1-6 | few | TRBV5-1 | TGCGCCAGCAGGGACACAGAGAATTCACCCCTCCACTTT | CASRDTENSPLHF
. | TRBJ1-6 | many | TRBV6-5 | TGTGCCAGCAGTTCCGGACTGTTCACCCTCCACTTT | CASSSGLFTLHF
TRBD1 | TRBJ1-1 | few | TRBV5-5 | TGTGCCAGCGGACAGGGGGACACTGAAGCTTTCTTT | CASGQGDTEAFF
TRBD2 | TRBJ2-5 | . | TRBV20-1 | TGCAGTGGATTAGCTGAGCGGGAGGGGCAAGAGACCCAGTACTTC | CSGLAEREGQETQYF
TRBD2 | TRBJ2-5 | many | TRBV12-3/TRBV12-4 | TGTGCCAGCAGGACACTAGCGAGAGAGACCCAGTACTTC | CASRTLARETQYF
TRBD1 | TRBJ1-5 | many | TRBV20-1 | TGCAGTGCCGGGACAGGGGGCAGTCAGCCCCAGCATTTT | CSAGTGGSQPQHF
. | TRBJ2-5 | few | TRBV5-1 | TGCGCCAGCAGCGCCAGCGGAGGGTACCAAGAGACCCAGTACTTC | CASSASGGYQETQYF